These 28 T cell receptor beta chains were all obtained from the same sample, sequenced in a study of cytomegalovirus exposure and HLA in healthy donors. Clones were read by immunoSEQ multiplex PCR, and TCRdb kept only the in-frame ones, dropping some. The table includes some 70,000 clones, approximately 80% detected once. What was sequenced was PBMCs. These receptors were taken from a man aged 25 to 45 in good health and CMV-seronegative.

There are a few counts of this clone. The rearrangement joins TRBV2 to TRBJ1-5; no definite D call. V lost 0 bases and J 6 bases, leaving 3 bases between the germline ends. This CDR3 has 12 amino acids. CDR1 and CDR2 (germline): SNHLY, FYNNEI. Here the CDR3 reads CASSEARQPQHF. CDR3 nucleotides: TGTGCCAGCAGTGAAGCCCGTCAGCCCCAGCATTTT.

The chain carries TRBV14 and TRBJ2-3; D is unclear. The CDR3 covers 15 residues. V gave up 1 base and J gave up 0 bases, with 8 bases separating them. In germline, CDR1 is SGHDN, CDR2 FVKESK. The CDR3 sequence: CASSQVTASTDTQYF. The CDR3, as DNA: TGTGCCAGCAGCCAAGTAACAGCCAGCACAGATACGCAGTATTTT.

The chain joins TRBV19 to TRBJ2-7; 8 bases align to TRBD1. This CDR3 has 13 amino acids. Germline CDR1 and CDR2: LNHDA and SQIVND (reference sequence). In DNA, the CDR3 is TGTGCCACCGCAATGACCGGACAGGGCCGCGAGAGGGTC. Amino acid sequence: CATAMTGQGRERV.

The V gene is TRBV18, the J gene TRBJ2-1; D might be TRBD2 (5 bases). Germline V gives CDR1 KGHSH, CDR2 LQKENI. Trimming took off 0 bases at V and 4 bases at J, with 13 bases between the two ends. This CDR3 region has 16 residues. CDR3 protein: CASSPPETTLYNEQFF. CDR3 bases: TGTGCCAGCTCACCACCGGAGACTACCTTGTACAATGAGCAGTTCTTC.

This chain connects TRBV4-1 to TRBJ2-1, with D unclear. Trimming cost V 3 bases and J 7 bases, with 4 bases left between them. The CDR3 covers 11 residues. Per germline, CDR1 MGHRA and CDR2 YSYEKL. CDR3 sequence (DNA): TGCGCCAGCAGCCATATTAATGAGCAGTTCTTC. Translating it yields CASSHINEQFF.

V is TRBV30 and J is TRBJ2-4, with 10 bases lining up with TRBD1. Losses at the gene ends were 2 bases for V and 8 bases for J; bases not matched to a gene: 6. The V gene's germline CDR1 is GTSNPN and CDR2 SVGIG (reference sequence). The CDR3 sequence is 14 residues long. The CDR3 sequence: CAWSTLDRGDIQYF. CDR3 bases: TGTGCCTGGAGTACCCTGGACAGGGGGGACATTCAGTACTTC.

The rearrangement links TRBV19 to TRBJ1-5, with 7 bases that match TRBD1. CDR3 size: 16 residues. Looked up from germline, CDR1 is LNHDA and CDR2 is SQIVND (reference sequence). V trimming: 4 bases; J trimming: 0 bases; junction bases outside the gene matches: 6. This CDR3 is CASSTQTGYSNQPQHF. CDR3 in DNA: TGTGCCAGTAGTACCCAGACAGGGTATAGCAATCAGCCCCAGCATTTT.

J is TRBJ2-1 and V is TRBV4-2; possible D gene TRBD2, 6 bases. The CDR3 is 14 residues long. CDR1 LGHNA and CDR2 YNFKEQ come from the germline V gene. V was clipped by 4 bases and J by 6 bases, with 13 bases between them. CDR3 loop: CASSRAGLGNEQFF. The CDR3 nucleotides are TGTGCCAGCAGCCGAGCGGGTCTGGGCAATGAGCAGTTCTTC.

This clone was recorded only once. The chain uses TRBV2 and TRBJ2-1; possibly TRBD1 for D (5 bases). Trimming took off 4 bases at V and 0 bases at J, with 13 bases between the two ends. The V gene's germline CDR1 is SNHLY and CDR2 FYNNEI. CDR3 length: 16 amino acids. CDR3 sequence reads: CASSVVIRGSYNEQFF. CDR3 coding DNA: TGTGCCAGCAGTGTTGTAATTAGGGGCTCCTACAATGAGCAGTTCTTC.

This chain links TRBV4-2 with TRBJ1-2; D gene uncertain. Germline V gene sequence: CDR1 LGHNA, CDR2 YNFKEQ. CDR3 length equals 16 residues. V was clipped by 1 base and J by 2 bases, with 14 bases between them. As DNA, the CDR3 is TGTGCCAGCAGCCAAGGGGCCCTTGAGACAAACTATGGCTACACCTTC. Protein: CASSQGALETNYGYTF.

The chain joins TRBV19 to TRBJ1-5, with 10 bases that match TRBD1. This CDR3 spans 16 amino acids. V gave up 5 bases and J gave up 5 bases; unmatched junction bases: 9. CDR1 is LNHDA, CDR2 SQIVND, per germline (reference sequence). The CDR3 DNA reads TGTGCCAGTAGTCCCGGGACAGGGGTTATCGATCAGCCCCAGCATTTT. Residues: CASSPGTGVIDQPQHF. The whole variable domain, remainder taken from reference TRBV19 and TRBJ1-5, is DGGITQSPKYLFRKEGQNVTLSCEQNLNHDAMYWYRQDPGQGLRLIYYSQIVNDFQKGDIAEGYSVSREKKESFPLTVTSAQKNPTAFYLCASSPGTGVIDQPQHFGDGTRLSIL.

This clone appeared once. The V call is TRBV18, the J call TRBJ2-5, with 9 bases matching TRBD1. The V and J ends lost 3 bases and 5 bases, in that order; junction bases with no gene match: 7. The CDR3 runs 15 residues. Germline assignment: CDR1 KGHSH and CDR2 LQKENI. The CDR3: CASSPIQGARETQYF. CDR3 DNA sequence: TGTGCCAGCTCACCCATACAGGGGGCAAGGGAGACCCAGTACTTC.

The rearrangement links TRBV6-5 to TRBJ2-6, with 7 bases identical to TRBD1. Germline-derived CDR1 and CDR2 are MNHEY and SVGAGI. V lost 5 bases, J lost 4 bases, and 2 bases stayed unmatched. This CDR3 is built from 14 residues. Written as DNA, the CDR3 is TGTGCCAGCAGTACAGGGGCCGGGGCCAACGTCCTGACTTTC. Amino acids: CASSTGAGANVLTF.

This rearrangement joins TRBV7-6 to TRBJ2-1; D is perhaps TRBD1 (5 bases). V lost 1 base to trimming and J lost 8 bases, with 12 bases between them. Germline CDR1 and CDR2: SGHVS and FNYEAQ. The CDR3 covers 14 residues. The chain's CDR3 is CASSLDQGWHEQFF. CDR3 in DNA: TGTGCCAGCAGCTTAGACCAGGGTTGGCATGAGCAGTTCTTC.

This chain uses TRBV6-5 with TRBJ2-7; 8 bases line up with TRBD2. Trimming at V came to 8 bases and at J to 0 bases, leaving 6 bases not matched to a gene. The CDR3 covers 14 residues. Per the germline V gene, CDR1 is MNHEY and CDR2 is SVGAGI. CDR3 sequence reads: CASPSREGSYEQYF. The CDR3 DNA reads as TGTGCCAGCCCTTCACGGGAGGGCTCCTACGAGCAGTACTTC.

The DNA for the CDR3 is TGTGCCAGCGTGCTAGCGGGAGGACCCACAGATACGCAGTATTTT. Translated: CASVLAGGPTDTQYF. The chain has TRBV2 and TRBJ2-3, with 11 bases matching TRBD2. The J segment lost 2 bases and the V segment lost 8 bases, leaving 6 bases of the junction unmatched. The length of the CDR3 is 15 residues. From germline, CDR1 is SNHLY and CDR2 FYNNEI.

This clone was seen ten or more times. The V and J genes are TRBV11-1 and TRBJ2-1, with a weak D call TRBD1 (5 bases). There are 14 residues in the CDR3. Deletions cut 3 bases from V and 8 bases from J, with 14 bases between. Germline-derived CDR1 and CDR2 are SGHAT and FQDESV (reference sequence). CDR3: CASSFGHQGDEQFF. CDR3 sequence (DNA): TGTGCCAGCAGCTTCGGGCACCAAGGGGATGAGCAGTTCTTC.

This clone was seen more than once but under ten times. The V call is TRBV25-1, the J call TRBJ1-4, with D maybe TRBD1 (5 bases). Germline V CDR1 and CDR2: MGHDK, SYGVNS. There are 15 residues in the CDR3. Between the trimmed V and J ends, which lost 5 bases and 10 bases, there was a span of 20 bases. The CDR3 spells CASSSPGGSVGKLFF. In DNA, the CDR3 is TGTGCCAGCAGTTCCCCCGGGGGTTCGGTCGGAAAACTGTTTTTT.

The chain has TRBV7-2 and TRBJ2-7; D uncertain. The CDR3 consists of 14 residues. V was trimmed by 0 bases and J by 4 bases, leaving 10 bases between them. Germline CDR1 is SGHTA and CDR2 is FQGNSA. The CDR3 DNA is TGTGCCAGCAGCTTAGCGCTCGGCGGTTACGAGCAGTACGTC. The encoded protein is CASSLALGGYEQYV.

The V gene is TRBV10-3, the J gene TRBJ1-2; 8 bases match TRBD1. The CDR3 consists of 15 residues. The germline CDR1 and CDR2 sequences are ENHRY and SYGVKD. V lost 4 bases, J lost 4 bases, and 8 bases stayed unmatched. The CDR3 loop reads CAISGGQGKSYGYTF. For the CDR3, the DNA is TGTGCCATCAGTGGTGGACAGGGCAAATCCTATGGCTACACCTTC.

The CDR3 nucleotides are TGTGCCAGCAGTTTTAAAGGGGGCATGGACACTGAAGCTTTCTTT. This gives the protein CASSFKGGMDTEAFF. V is TRBV27 and J is TRBJ1-1, with 7 nucleotides matching TRBD1. Per germline, CDR1 MNHEY and CDR2 SMNVEV (reference sequence). J lost 3 bases, V lost 3 bases, and 7 bases had no gene match. CDR3 size: 15 residues.

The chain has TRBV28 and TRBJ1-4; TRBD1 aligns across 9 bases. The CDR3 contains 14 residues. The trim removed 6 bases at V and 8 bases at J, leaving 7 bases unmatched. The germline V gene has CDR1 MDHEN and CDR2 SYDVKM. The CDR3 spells CASRLGQGGEKLFF. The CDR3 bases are TGTGCCAGCAGGCTGGGACAGGGTGGAGAAAAACTGTTTTTT.

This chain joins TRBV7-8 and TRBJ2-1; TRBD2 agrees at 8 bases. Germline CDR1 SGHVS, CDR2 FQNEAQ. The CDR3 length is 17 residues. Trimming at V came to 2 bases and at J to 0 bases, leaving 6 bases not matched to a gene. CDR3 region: CASSLTNGGASYNEQFF. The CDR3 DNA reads TGTGCCAGCAGCTTAACTAACGGGGGGGCCTCCTACAATGAGCAGTTCTTC.

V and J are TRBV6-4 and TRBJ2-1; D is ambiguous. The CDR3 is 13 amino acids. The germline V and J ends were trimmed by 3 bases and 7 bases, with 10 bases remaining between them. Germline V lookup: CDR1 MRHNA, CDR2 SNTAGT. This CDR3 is CASSERIENEQFF. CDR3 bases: TGTGCCAGCAGTGAGCGGATTGAAAATGAGCAGTTCTTC.

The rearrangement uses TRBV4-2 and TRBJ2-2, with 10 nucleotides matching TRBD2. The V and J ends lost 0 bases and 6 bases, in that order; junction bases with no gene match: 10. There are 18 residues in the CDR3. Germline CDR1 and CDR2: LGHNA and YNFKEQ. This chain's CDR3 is CASSQDLASGSRSGELFF. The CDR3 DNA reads TGTGCCAGCAGCCAAGATCTTGCTAGCGGGAGTAGGTCCGGGGAGCTGTTTTTT.

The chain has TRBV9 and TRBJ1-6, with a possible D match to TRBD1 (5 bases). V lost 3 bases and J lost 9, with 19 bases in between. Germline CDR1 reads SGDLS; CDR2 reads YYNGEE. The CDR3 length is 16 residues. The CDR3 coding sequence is TGTGCCAGCAGCGCATATACGGGGGGTCCGGGTTCACCCCTCCACTTT. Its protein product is CASSAYTGGPGSPLHF. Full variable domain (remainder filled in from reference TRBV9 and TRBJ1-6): DSGVTQTPKHLITATGQRVTLRCSPRSGDLSVYWYQQSLDQGLQFLIQYYNGEERAKGNILERFSAQQFPDLHSELNLSSLELGDSALYFCASSAYTGGPGSPLHFGNGTRLTVT.

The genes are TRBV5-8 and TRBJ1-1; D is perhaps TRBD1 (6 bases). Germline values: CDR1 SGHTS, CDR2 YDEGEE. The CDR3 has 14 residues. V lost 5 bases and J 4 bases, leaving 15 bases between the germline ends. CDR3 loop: CASRRGGGSTEAFF. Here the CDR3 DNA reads TGTGCCAGCAGGCGGGGGGGCGGCTCCACTGAAGCTTTCTTT. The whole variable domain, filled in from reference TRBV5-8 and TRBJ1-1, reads EAGVTQSPTHLIKTRGQQATLRCSPISGHTSVYWYQQALGLGLQFLLWYDEGEERNRGNFPPRFSGRQFPNYSSELNVNALELEDSALYLCASRRGGGSTEAFFGQGTRLTVV.

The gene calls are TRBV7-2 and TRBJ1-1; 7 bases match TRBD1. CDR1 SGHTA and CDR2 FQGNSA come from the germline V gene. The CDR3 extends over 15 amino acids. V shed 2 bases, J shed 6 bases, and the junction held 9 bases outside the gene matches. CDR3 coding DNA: TGTGCCAGCAGCTTATTTGTGACAGGGAGCGCTGAAGCTTTCTTT. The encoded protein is CASSLFVTGSAEAFF.